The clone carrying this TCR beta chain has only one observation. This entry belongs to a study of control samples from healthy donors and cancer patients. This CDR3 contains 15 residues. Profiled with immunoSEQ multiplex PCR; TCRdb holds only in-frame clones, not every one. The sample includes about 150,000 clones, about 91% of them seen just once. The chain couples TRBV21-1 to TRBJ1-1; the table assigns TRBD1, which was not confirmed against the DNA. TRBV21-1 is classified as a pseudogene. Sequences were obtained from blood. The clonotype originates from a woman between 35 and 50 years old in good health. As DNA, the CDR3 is TGTGCCAGCACCCGATCAGGGCGCCCGCACACTGAAGCTTTCTTT. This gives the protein CASTRSGRPHTEAFF.